Listed below are T cell receptor beta chains from one sample, sequenced in a study of regulatory T cells in long-lasting Graves disease. A single record per CDR3 protein comes from TCRdb applying MiXCR to the multiplex PCR reads. The sample records around 470,000 distinct CDR3 sequences, approximately 15% being singletons. The same sample was also used in a study of T cells in Graves' hyperthyroidism and ophthalmopathy.

The specimen was peripheral blood mononuclear cells (PBMCs), collected at new diagnosis, from a patient treated with antithyroid drugs. The receptor set was obtained from a woman aged 50 to 60 with Graves disease. Both conserved end residues are part of each CDR3. The D gene is left open where the match is weak. Where a row states a size, it is once, few, many or the class of an expanded clone; other rows omit it.

v_call,clone_size,j_call,d_call,cdr3_nt,cdr3_aa
TRBV13,.,TRBJ2-4,TRBD1,TGTGCCAGCAGCTATCGGACAGGGGGGTCTGTCAAAAACATTCAGTACTTC,CASSYRTGGSVKNIQYF
TRBV10-1,few,TRBJ2-3,TRBD1,TGCGCCAGCAGTGAGGGGACAGGGGGCGCAGATACGCAGTATTTT,CASSEGTGGADTQYF
TRBV5-6,.,TRBJ1-6,TRBD1,TGTGCCAGCAGTCAAACTCAGGGGGCCGCGAATTCACCCCTCCACTTT,CASSQTQGAANSPLHF
TRBV30,.,TRBJ1-5,.,TGTGCCTGGAGTGCCCCCCCGGGGGGGGTTGGACAGCCCCAGCATTTT,CAWSAPPGGVGQPQHF
TRBV6-5,few,TRBJ1-3,.,TGTGCCAGCAGTTACTCCGATTTAAGCTCTGGAAACACCATATATTTT,CASSYSDLSSGNTIYF
TRBV6-5,many,TRBJ2-5,TRBD1,TGTGCCAGCAGTTCCCAACGGACAGGGGTCGAGACCCAGTACTTC,CASSSQRTGVETQYF
TRBV18,few,TRBJ2-4,TRBD1,TGTGCCAGCTCGCTTCTCCCCCAGACAGGGATGAACATTCAGTACTTC,CASSLLPQTGMNIQYF
TRBV5-1,.,TRBJ1-2,.,TGCGCCAGCAGCTTAAATCCAGGCAACTATGGCTACACCTTC,CASSLNPGNYGYTF
TRBV13,few,TRBJ2-1,.,TGTGCCAGCAGCGCCAGGGGTAGGGAGCAGTTCTTC,CASSARGREQFF
TRBV12-3/TRBV12-4,many,TRBJ2-7,.,TGTGCCAGCAGTTTAAGGGGGGGCTTCTCCTACGAGCAGTACTTC,CASSLRGGFSYEQYF